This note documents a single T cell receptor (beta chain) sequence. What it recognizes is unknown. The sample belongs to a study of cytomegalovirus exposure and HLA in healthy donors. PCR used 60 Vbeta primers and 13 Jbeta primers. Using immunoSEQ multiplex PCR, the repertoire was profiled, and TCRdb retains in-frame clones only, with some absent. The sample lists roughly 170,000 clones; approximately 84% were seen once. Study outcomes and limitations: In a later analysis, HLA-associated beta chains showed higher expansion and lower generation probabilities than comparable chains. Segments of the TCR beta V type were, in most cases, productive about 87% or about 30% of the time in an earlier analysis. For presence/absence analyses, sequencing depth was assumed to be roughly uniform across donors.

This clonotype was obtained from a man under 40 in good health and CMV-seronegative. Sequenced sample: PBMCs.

The CDR3 loop is CASSIKGIGLAGAGSTDTQYF. The CDR3 coding sequence is TGTGCCAGTAGTATTAAGGGAATCGGGCTAGCGGGAGCCGGTAGCACAGATACGCAGTATTTT. This chain joins TRBV19 and TRBJ2-3; the match to TRBD2 covers 10 bases. The junction had 18 bases not matched to a gene; V was cut back by 3 bases and J by 0 bases. Germline V CDR1 and CDR2: LNHDA, SQIVND (reference sequence). The length of the CDR3 is 21 residues.